This TCR beta chain was captured by sequencing in a study of T cells in Graves' hyperthyroidism and ophthalmopathy. Study results and limitations: Most clonotypes expanded in thyroid above 0.001 were likewise present in blood. In simple terms, a model built on 13 V-J features told ophthalmopathy apart from stable hyperthyroidism.

Researchers took RNA transcripts and amplified the TCR beta CDR3 regions from them. During a first-round RT-PCR of the TCR CDR3, the HTBI primer set was used. TCRdb fed the multiplex PCR reads into MiXCR, producing one record per CDR3 protein. The sample yields about 640,000 distinct CDR3 sequences, around 21% seen once. The CDR3 is made up of 13 amino acids. The germline V gene has CDR1 LNHNV and CDR2 YYDKDF (reference sequence). Between the trimmed V and J ends, which lost 0 bases and 2 bases, there was a span of 1 base. Together with thyroid ultrasound, orbital computed tomography, serum thyroxine and TRAb, clinical symptoms were used for diagnoses. PBMCs were collected from a roughly 10 ml volume of fresh peripheral blood. Notes on this clonotype: Its specificity is not known.

The sequence came from a man aged 25 to 45 with Graves' ophthalmopathy. V and J are TRBV15 and TRBJ2-2; D is unresolved. The sample comprised blood. CDR3 residues: CATSRENTGELFF. For the CDR3, the DNA is TGTGCCACCAGCAGAGAAAACACCGGGGAGCTGTTTTTT.